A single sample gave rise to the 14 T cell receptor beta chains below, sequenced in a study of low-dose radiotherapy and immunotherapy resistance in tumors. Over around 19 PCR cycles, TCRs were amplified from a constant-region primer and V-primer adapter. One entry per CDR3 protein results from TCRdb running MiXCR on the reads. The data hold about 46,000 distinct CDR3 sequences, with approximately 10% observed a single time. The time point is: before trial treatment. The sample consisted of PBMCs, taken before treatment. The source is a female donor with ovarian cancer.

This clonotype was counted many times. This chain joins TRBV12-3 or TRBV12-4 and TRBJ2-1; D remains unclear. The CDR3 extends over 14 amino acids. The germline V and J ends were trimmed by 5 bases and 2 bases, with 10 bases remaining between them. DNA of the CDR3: TGTGCCAGCAGTCAGCAAACAGCCTACAATGAGCAGTTCTTC. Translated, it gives CASSQQTAYNEQFF.

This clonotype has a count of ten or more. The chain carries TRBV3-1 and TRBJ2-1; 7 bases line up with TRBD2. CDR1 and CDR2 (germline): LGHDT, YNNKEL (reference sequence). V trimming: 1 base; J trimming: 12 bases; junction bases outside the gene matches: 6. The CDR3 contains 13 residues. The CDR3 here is CASSQAPTSAQFF. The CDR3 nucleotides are TGTGCCAGCAGCCAAGCCCCCACTAGCGCGCAGTTCTTC.

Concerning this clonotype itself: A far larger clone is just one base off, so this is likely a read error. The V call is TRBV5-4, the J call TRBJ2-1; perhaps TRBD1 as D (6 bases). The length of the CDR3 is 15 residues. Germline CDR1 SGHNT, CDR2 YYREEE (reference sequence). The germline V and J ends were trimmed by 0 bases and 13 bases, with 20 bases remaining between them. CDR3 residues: CASSLDGGFKETQFF. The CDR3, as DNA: TGTGCCAGCAGCTTGGATGGGGGCTTCAAAGAGACCCAGTTCTTC. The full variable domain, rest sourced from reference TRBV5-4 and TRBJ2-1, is ETGVTQSPTHLIKTRGQQVTLRCSSQSGHNTVSWYQQALGQGPQFIFQYYREEENGRGNFPPRFSGLQFPNYSSELNVNALELDDSALYLCASSLDGGFKETQFFGPGTRLTVL.

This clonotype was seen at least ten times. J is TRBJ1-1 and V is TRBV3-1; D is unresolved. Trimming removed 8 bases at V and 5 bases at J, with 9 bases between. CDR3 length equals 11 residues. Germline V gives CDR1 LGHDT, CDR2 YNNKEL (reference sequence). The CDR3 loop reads CASVGGTEAFF. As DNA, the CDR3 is TGTGCCAGCGTAGGTGGGACTGAAGCTTTCTTT. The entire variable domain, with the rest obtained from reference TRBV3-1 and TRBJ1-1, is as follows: DTAVSQTPKYLVTQMGNDKSIKCEQNLGHDTMYWYKQDSKKFLKIMFSYNNKELIINETVPNRFSPKSPDKAHLNLHINSLELGDSAVYFCASVGGTEAFFGQGTRLTVV.

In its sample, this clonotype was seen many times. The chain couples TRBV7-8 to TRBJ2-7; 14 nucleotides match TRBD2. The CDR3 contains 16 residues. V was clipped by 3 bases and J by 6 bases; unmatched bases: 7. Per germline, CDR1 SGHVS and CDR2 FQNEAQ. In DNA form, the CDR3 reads TGTGCCAGCAGCTTCCTGAGACTAGCGGGAGGGGGCGAGCAGTACTTC. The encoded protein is CASSFLRLAGGGEQYF.

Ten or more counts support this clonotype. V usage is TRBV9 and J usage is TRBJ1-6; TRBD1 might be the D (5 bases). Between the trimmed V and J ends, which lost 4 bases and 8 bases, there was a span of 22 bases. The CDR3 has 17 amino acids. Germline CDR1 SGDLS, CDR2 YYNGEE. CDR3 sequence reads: CASSPRLPGTGDSPLHF. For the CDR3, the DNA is TGTGCCAGCAGCCCACGCCTCCCAGGGACGGGAGATTCACCCCTCCACTTT.

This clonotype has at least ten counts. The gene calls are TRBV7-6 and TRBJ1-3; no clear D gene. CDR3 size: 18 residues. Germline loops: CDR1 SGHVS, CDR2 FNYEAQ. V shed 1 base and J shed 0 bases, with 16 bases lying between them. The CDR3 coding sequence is TGTGCCAGCAGCTTAGATTTTGGAGTGTTGACCTCTGGAAACACCATATATTTT. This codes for CASSLDFGVLTSGNTIYF.

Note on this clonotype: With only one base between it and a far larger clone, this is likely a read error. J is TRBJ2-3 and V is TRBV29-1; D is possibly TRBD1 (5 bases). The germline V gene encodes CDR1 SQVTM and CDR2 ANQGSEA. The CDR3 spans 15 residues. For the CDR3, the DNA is TGCAGTGCGACATACGCAGGGTATGGCACAAATACGCAGTATTTT. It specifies CSATYAGYGTNTQYF.

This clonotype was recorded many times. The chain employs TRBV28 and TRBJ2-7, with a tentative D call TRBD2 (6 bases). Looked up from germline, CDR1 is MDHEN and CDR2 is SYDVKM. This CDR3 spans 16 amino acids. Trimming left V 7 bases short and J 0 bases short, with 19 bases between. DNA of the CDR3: TGTGCCAGCACTACATTTTGGGGGAGGTCCTCCTACGAGCAGTACTTC. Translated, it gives CASTTFWGRSSYEQYF.

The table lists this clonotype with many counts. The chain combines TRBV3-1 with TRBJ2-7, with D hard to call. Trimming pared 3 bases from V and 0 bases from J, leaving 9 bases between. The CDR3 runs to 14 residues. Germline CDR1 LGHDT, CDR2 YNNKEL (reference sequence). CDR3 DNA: TGTGCCAGCAGCCATAACTATGGCTCCTACGAGCAGTACTTC. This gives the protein CASSHNYGSYEQYF.

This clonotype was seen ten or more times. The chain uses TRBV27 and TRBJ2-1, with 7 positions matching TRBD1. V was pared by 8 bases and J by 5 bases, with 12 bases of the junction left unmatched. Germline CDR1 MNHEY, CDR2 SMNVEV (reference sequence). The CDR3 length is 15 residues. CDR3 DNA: TGTGCCAGCTCACAAAGGACAGGTAGCGACAATGAGCAGTTCTTC. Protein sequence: CASSQRTGSDNEQFF.

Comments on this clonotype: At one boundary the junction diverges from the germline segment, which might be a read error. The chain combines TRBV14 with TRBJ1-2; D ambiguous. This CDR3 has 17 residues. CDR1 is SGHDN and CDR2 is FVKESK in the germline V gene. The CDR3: CASRQDPARVMVYGYTF. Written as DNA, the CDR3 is TGTGCCAGCAGGCAAGATCCTGCAAGGGTGATGGTCTATGGCTACACCTTC.

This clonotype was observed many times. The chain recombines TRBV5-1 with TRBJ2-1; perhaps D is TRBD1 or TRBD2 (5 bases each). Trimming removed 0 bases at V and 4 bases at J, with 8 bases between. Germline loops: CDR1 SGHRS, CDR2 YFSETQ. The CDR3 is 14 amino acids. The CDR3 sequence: CASSLGDGYNEQFF. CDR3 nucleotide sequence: TGCGCCAGCAGCTTGGGGGACGGATACAATGAGCAGTTCTTC.

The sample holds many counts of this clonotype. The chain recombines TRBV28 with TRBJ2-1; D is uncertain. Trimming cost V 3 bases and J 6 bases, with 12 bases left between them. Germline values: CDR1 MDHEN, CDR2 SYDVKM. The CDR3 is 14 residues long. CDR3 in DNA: TGTGCCAGCAGTTTTAGAGCACTGGTCAATGAGCAGTTCTTC. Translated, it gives CASSFRALVNEQFF.